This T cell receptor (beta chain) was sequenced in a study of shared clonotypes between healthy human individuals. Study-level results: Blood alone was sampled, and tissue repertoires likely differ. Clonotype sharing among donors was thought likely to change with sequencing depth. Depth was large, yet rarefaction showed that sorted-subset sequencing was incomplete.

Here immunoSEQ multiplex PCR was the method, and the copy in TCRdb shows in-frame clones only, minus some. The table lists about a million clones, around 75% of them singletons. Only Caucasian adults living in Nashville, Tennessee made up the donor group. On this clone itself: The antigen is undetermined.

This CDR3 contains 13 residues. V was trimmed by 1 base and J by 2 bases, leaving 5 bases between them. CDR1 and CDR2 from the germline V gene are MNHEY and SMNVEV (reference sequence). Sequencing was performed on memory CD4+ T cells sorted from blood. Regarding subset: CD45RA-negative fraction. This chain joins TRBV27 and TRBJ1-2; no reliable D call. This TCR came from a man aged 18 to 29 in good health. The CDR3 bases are TGTGCCAGCAGTTTATGGGGAAACTATGGCTACACCTTC. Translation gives CASSLWGNYGYTF.